The entry that follows covers one TCR beta chain sequence. This specimen comes from a study of cytomegalovirus exposure and HLA in healthy donors. The donors (healthy individuals) were bone marrow donors. The study ran its PCR with 60 Vbeta and 13 Jbeta primers. Using immunoSEQ multiplex PCR, the repertoire was profiled, and TCRdb retains in-frame clones only, with some absent. This table has 90,000 to 130,000 clones, about 61% appearing once. This CDR3 has 16 residues. Germline values: CDR1 MDHEN, CDR2 SYDVKM. V dropped 2 bases and J dropped 3; count of bases not matched to a gene: 6. The clonotype comes from a woman in her thirties in good health and CMV-seronegative. Sequences were obtained from PBMCs. The chain has TRBV28 and TRBJ1-2, with 10 nucleotides matching TRBD1. CDR3 in DNA: TGTGCCAGCAGTTTAGACAGGGGGCGATTTGACTATGGCTACACCTTC. Its protein is CASSLDRGRFDYGYTF.